This T cell receptor (beta chain) was profiled in a study of metastatic and nonmetastatic thyroid tumors (dated by TCRdb to about 2020). Looking at the study overall: For patients with malignant and with benign thyroid disease, the researchers compared repertoires between peripheral blood samples and tumor or nodule tissue samples.

This clone occurred many times. Its antigen remains undetermined. No much larger clonotype is one base removed from it; base qualities were not supplied. None of the patients had been given any treatment before thyroid surgery. Patient clinical samples collected from about 2011 to 2018 were retrospectively analysed using T-cell receptor beta sequencing. Receptors were amplified or captured by PCR. TCRdb shows the sequencer as Illumina HiSeq 4000. High-throughput sequencing was used to profile the TCR beta-chain CDR3 region of every patient. Under the source paper's analysis protocol: A classifier to discriminate distant-metastatic papillary thyroid cancer patients was built from CDR3 differences across clinicopathological groups. To measure repertoire diversity the researchers used the Shannon index, while the Morisita-Horn index served to gauge how similar the tumor and blood repertoires were. The public sequencing data were trimmed at Q25 with fastp and processed into clonotypes with MiXCR by TCRdb, which kept only in-frame beta chains. TCRdb's processing, not the authors', yielded these V and J calls. This sample is represented by some 41,000 clones; less than 3.5% of them were singletons. Jointly, the top ten make up around 9.9% of the sample.

Taken from the germline V gene (reference sequence), the CDR1 and CDR2 loops are LNHNV and YYDKDF. V loses 0 bases, J loses 1 base, and the germline ends lie 4 bases apart. The CDR3 measures 13 amino acids from cysteine to phenylalanine. The read is trimmed to its CDR3 DNA, 39 bases read in frame from base 1. The study at large found these results: In both blood and tumor samples, TCR beta diversity was reported to be significantly higher in malignant tumors than in benign nodules.

Sequencing used blood. This sequence was found in a female donor with papillary thyroid cancer or a benign thyroid nodule (not recorded which). Some clones in this sample may be carry-over from other donors' samples. Rearrangement joined TRBV15 to TRBJ2-7; too little of a D gene remains to name it. The encoded CDR3 is CATSRDPSYEQYF. The nucleotide sequence is given as TGTGCCACCAGCAGAGACCCATCCTACGAGCAGTACTTC.